The next 29 T cell receptor beta chains were all read from a single sample in a study of shared clonotypes between healthy human individuals. The protocol was immunoSEQ multiplex PCR, while the TCRdb copy is restricted to in-frame clones and leaves out a portion. The repertoire holds nearly 2 million clones, about 95% seen once, with roughly 1.2% in the top ten. Terminally differentiated effector memory CD45RA+ cells were excluded by CCR7 positive selection of CD45RO-negative cells. Sample: naive CD8+ T cells sorted from blood. These receptors originate from a man younger than 30 in good health.

This chain joins TRBV7-9 and TRBJ1-5; D remains unclear. The CDR3 has 14 residues. Germline assignment: CDR1 SEHNR and CDR2 FQNEAQ (reference sequence). Trimming took off 6 bases at V and 0 bases at J, with 9 bases between the two ends. The CDR3 region is CASRPIDSNQPQHF. For the CDR3, the DNA is TGTGCCAGCAGGCCAATAGATAGCAATCAGCCCCAGCATTTT.

A single count supports this clone. The chain uses TRBV5-8 and TRBJ2-3; the match to TRBD2 covers 10 bases. V lost 3 bases, J lost 3 bases, and 7 bases stayed unmatched. Per germline, CDR1 SGHTS and CDR2 YDEGEE. This CDR3 region has 16 residues. In DNA form, the CDR3 reads TGTGCCAGCAGCTCCCGGGTACTAGCGGGGACAGATACGCAGTATTTT. Its translation: CASSSRVLAGTDTQYF.

CDR3 nucleotides: TGTGCCATCAGTGAGGGGGTGGTAGCCTACGAGCAGTACTTC. Protein product: CAISEGVVAYEQYF. The gene calls are TRBV10-3 and TRBJ2-7; D gene uncertain. V lost 2 bases to trimming and J lost 2 bases, with 10 bases between them. The CDR3 is made up of 14 amino acids. Germline V lookup: CDR1 ENHRY, CDR2 SYGVKD.

This clone was found a few times. The CDR3 loop reads CASSEADSNQPQHF. CDR3 nucleotides: TGCGCCAGCAGTGAGGCAGATAGCAATCAGCCCCAGCATTTT. This chain links TRBV10-2 with TRBJ1-5, with D unclear. There are 14 residues in the CDR3. Germline CDR1 WSHSY, CDR2 SAAADI. Trimming took 2 bases from V and 0 from J, leaving 5 bases between them.

With respect to this clone: The sample contains more than one DNA sequence encoding this CDR3. The chain couples TRBV2 to TRBJ2-3, with 12 nucleotides matching TRBD2. The CDR3 extends over 16 amino acids. Trimming at V came to 2 bases and at J to 0 bases, leaving 0 bases not matched to a gene. Germline V CDR1 and CDR2: SNHLY, FYNNEI. The DNA for the CDR3 is TGTGCCAGCAGTGAACTAGCGGGAGGGAGCACAGATACGCAGTATTTT. Protein sequence: CASSELAGGSTDTQYF.

V is TRBV2 and J is TRBJ1-2; weak D call: TRBD1 (6 bases). Germline-derived CDR1 and CDR2 are SNHLY and FYNNEI. Trimming cost V 6 bases and J 3 bases, with 14 bases left between them. The CDR3 is 14 residues long. The CDR3 DNA reads as TGTGCCAGCAGCGGGGAGAGGGGGGACTATGGCTACACCTTC. This gives the protein CASSGERGDYGYTF.

The V call is TRBV9, the J call TRBJ2-7; 11 bases are shared with TRBD2. Per the germline V gene, CDR1 is SGDLS and CDR2 is YYNGEE. V was clipped by 0 bases and J by 5 bases; unmatched bases: 4. There are 15 residues in the CDR3. For the CDR3, the DNA is TGTGCCAGCAGCGTAGGAACTAGCGGGAGCGACGAGCAGTACTTC. It codes for CASSVGTSGSDEQYF.

This chain uses TRBV14 with TRBJ2-5, with 9 positions matching TRBD1. CDR1 and CDR2 (germline): SGHDN, FVKESK. This CDR3 has 16 residues. J lost 4 bases, V lost 3 bases, and 9 bases had no gene match. The DNA of the CDR3 is TGTGCCAGCAGCCAGACAGGACAGGGGTTTGGAGAGACCCAGTACTTC. Translating gives CASSQTGQGFGETQYF.

The V call is TRBV25-1, the J call TRBJ2-2, with 9 positions matching TRBD1. Germline trimming cut 2 bases from V and 5 bases from J; bases unmatched to any gene: 3. Germline V gene lookup returns CDR1 MGHDK and CDR2 SYGVNS. The CDR3 is made up of 15 amino acids. The CDR3 loop reads CASSERDRATGELFF. The DNA of the CDR3 is TGTGCCAGCAGTGAACGGGACAGGGCAACCGGGGAGCTGTTTTTT.

This chain links TRBV7-9 with TRBJ1-3, with TRBD1 as a possible D gene (5 bases). Germline lookup yields CDR1 SEHNR and CDR2 FQNEAQ (reference sequence). V was clipped by 5 bases and J by 0 bases, with 14 bases between them. The CDR3 is made up of 16 amino acids. As DNA, the CDR3 is TGTGCCAGCAGCCACCCTCCAGGGAGCTCTGGAAACACCATATATTTT. Its translation: CASSHPPGSSGNTIYF.

The J gene is TRBJ1-5, the V gene TRBV19; D may be TRBD1 (6 bases). With 3 bases removed from V and 4 bases from J, the gap between germline ends came to 10 bases. The germline V gene has CDR1 LNHDA and CDR2 SQIVND (reference sequence). There are 14 residues in the CDR3. Here the CDR3 reads CASSMSGANQPQHF. CDR3 bases: TGTGCCAGTAGTATGTCAGGGGCGAATCAGCCCCAGCATTTT.

This clone was observed a single time. One end of the junction does not line up with germline, which may come from a read error. The chain is built from TRBV5-6 and TRBJ1-2; no reliable D call. The CDR3 length is 16 residues. Per the germline V gene, CDR1 is SGHDT and CDR2 is YYEEEE. The CDR3 reads CTSSLAWAGVRYGYTF. The CDR3 nucleotides are TGTACCAGCAGCTTGGCCTGGGCCGGAGTCCGCTATGGCTACACCTTC.

The chain couples TRBV7-9 to TRBJ1-1; a possible D gene is TRBD1 (5 bases). The V gene's germline CDR1 is SEHNR and CDR2 FQNEAQ (reference sequence). V dropped 3 bases and J dropped 11 bases, with 13 bases sitting between them. The CDR3 is made up of 12 amino acids. In nucleotides, the CDR3 is TGTGCCAGCAGCTTTGAGGGACTTAACGCTTTCTTT. This codes for CASSFEGLNAFF.

Regarding this clone: Just one base apart from a much larger clone, this may be a read error. The sample contains more than one DNA sequence encoding this CDR3. The J gene is TRBJ1-1, the V gene TRBV6-1, with D possibly matching TRBD1 (5 bases). Trimming cost V 3 bases and J 1 base, with 6 bases left between them. CDR3 length: 13 amino acids. From germline, CDR1 is MNHNS and CDR2 SASEGT. This CDR3 is CASSDGGNTEAFF. CDR3 nucleotides: TGTGCCAGCAGTGACGGGGGGAACACTGAAGCTTTCTTT.

The chain carries TRBV15 and TRBJ2-5; 10 bases fit TRBD1. Germline assignment: CDR1 LNHNV and CDR2 YYDKDF (reference sequence). This CDR3 contains 16 residues. The V gene end was trimmed by 0 bases and the J gene end by 1 base; junction bases not matched to a gene: 2. The CDR3 here is CATSRDWTGGQETQYF. In DNA form, the CDR3 reads TGTGCCACCAGCAGAGATTGGACAGGGGGCCAAGAGACCCAGTACTTC.

The CDR3 region is CASSSQGADEKLFF. For the CDR3, the DNA is TGTGCCAGCAGCTCACAGGGGGCGGATGAAAAACTGTTTTTT. The rearrangement links TRBV5-6 to TRBJ1-4, with 9 bases that match TRBD1. J gave up 6 bases and V 3 bases, and 3 bases lay outside the gene matches. Germline V lookup: CDR1 SGHDT, CDR2 YYEEEE. The CDR3 is 14 residues long.

The chain has TRBV28 and TRBJ1-2; the D is unclear. The CDR3 extends over 14 amino acids. Germline values: CDR1 MDHEN, CDR2 SYDVKM. V was trimmed by 5 bases and J by 7 bases, leaving 17 bases between them. The chain's CDR3 is CASSPLREKSGYTF. Here the CDR3 DNA reads TGTGCCAGCAGTCCGTTGAGAGAAAAGAGTGGCTACACCTTC.

This clone was seen a handful of times. The chain employs TRBV4-1 and TRBJ1-1, with no clear D. V lost 6 bases and J 4 bases, leaving 12 bases between the germline ends. In germline, CDR1 is MGHRA, CDR2 YSYEKL. The CDR3 consists of 13 residues. This chain's CDR3 is CASRHIQGTEAFF. The CDR3 nucleotides are TGCGCCAGCAGACACATACAAGGCACTGAAGCTTTCTTT.

V usage is TRBV27 and J usage is TRBJ2-2; D is tentatively TRBD1 or TRBD2 (5 bases each). V gave up 4 bases and J gave up 0 bases, with 6 bases separating them. This CDR3 contains 14 residues. In germline, CDR1 is MNHEY, CDR2 SMNVEV (reference sequence). The CDR3 nucleotides are TGTGCCAGCAGTTGGGACCCGAACACCGGGGAGCTGTTTTTT. Its translation: CASSWDPNTGELFF.

The chain has TRBV19 and TRBJ1-1; D unresolved. Germline-derived CDR1 and CDR2 are LNHDA and SQIVND (reference sequence). This CDR3 is 14 amino acids long. Trimming removed 3 bases at V and 7 bases at J, with 15 bases between. Here the CDR3 reads CASSIGARLGEAFF. The DNA of the CDR3 is TGTGCCAGTAGTATTGGAGCTAGGTTGGGTGAAGCTTTCTTT.

The rearrangement uses TRBV7-8 and TRBJ2-7, with D hard to call. Germline values: CDR1 SGHVS, CDR2 FQNEAQ. V gave up 0 bases and J gave up 5 bases, with 5 bases separating them. The CDR3 contains 12 residues. This CDR3 is CASSLAKDEQYF. CDR3 bases: TGTGCCAGCAGCTTAGCGAAGGACGAGCAGTACTTC. Using reference TRBV7-8 and TRBJ2-7 for the parts outside the CDR3, the full variable domain is GAGVSQSPRYKVAKRGQDVALRCDPISGHVSLFWYQQALGQGPEFLTYFQNEAQLDKSGLPSDRFFAERPEGSVSTLKIQRTQQEDSAVYLCASSLAKDEQYFGPGTRLTVT.

The chain is built from TRBV5-1 and TRBJ2-5; TRBD2 might be the D (5 bases). V was pared by 0 bases and J by 5 bases, with 14 bases between. This CDR3 is built from 15 residues. Germline-derived CDR1 and CDR2 are SGHRS and YFSETQ. The CDR3 nucleotides are TGCGCCAGCAGCTTGGGTCCCCCGACGGGGGAGACCCAGTACTTC. Amino acid sequence: CASSLGPPTGETQYF. Variable domain in full (rest from reference TRBV5-1 and TRBJ2-5): KAGVTQTPRYLIKTRGQQVTLSCSPISGHRSVSWYQQTPGQGLQFLFEYFSETQRNKGNFPGRFSGRQFSNSRSEMNVSTLELGDSALYLCASSLGPPTGETQYFGPGTRLLVL.

This chain uses TRBV7-9 with TRBJ2-7; 8 nucleotides line up with TRBD2. Germline V gene lookup returns CDR1 SEHNR and CDR2 FQNEAQ (reference sequence). The CDR3 is 14 amino acids. The V gene end was trimmed by 6 bases and the J gene end by 5 bases; junction bases not matched to a gene: 9. The DNA of the CDR3 is TGTGCCAGCAGATTGAGCGGGAGTAACGACGAGCAGTACTTC. Translating it yields CASRLSGSNDEQYF. Full variable domain (remainder filled in from reference TRBV7-9 and TRBJ2-7): DTGVSQNPRHKITKRGQNVTFRCDPISEHNRLYWYRQTLGQGPEFLTYFQNEAQLEKSRLLSDRFSAERPKGSFSTLEIQRTEQGDSAMYLCASRLSGSNDEQYFGPGTRLTVT.

The V gene is TRBV5-5, the J gene TRBJ2-1; D is perhaps TRBD1 or TRBD2 (5 bases each). CDR3 length: 15 residues. Germline-derived CDR1 and CDR2 are SGHKS and YYEKEE (reference sequence). Trimming left V 7 bases short and J 0 bases short, with 14 bases between. CDR3 in DNA: TGTGCCAGCGCGAGGGACCCTAGCTCCTACAATGAGCAGTTCTTC. Its protein is CASARDPSSYNEQFF.

The chain has TRBV28 and TRBJ2-7, with D unresolved. V was clipped by 3 bases and J by 5 bases, with 8 bases between them. Germline V lookup: CDR1 MDHEN, CDR2 SYDVKM. The CDR3 length is 12 residues. As DNA, the CDR3 is TGTGCCAGCAGTTTCGCTGCTGACGAGCAGTACTTC. Protein: CASSFAADEQYF.

V usage is TRBV6-5 and J usage is TRBJ2-3, with 8 positions matching TRBD2. The germline gives CDR1 MNHEY, CDR2 SVGAGI. CDR3 length: 14 residues. V trimming: 6 bases; J trimming: 7 bases; junction bases outside the gene matches: 9. CDR3 sequence: CASRDSGGDYTQYF. Written as DNA, the CDR3 is TGTGCCAGCAGGGACAGCGGGGGAGACTATACGCAGTATTTT.

This clone was picked up one time. This chain connects TRBV7-9 to TRBJ1-1; possible D gene TRBD1, 6 bases. CDR3 length: 15 amino acids. Germline loops: CDR1 SEHNR, CDR2 FQNEAQ (reference sequence). V was cut by 1 base and J by 3 bases, with 12 bases left in between. CDR3 in amino acids: CASSLVGGRYTEAFF. The CDR3 nucleotides read TGTGCCAGCAGCTTAGTAGGGGGGAGGTACACTGAAGCTTTCTTT.

Remarks on this clone: This specimen includes other DNA sequences encoding the same CDR3. The gene calls are TRBV2 and TRBJ2-5, with D unclear. In germline, CDR1 is SNHLY, CDR2 FYNNEI. Trimming shortened V by 2 bases and J by 0 bases, and 4 bases separated the two germline ends. This CDR3 is 13 amino acids long. In DNA, the CDR3 is TGTGCCAGCAGTGAACCGAACCAAGAGACCCAGTACTTC. Protein: CASSEPNQETQYF.

This clone was recorded only once. The same CDR3 also results from other DNA sequences found in this sample. The J gene is TRBJ2-2, the V gene TRBV5-4, with 9 bases matching TRBD2. The length of the CDR3 is 16 residues. After removal of 4 bases from V and 4 bases from J, the junction contained 8 bases not matched to a gene. Germline-derived CDR1 and CDR2 are SGHNT and YYREEE (reference sequence). For the CDR3, the DNA is TGTGCCAGCAGCCTGGGACTAGCCGGAGGCACCGGGGAGCTGTTTTTT. Translating gives CASSLGLAGGTGELFF.